The text below deals with one T cell receptor beta chain. Antigen: not known. Expressed TCRB transcripts were sequenced because the entire RNA isolate underwent reverse transcription. Data came from immunoSEQ multiplex PCR; TCRdb stores just in-frame clones and leaves some out. Here the sample spans over 650,000 clones, over 12% being singletons. This specimen belongs to a study of beta chain features in type 1 diabetes. The authors sorted CD4+ naive, central memory, regulatory and stem cell-like memory cells via CD45RO/CCR7/CD25/CD127/CD95/CD27. Findings and caveats of the study: In these data, an HLA type influence on TCRB rearrangement remained unresolved. In type 1 diabetes patients, VDJ junctions had fewer insertions; deletions at these junctions were more frequent. Researchers report that Type 1 diabetes patients had moderately but significantly shorter TCRB CDR3s across all four CD4+ subsets.

V was shortened by 3 bases and J by 0 bases, with 12 bases between the two germline ends. The CDR3 covers 15 residues. Germline loops: CDR1 SGHNT, CDR2 YYREEE (reference sequence). The receptor was derived from a man aged 18 to 35 with type 1 diabetes. The sequenced material came from naive CD4+ T cells from blood. This chain joins TRBV5-4 and TRBJ1-2, with D perhaps matching TRBD1 (6 bases). CDR3 in DNA: TGTGCCAGCAGCTCGGCACAGGGAGCTAACTATGGCTACACCTTC. This translates into CASSSAQGANYGYTF.